There are a few counts of the clone carrying this T cell receptor beta chain. The record originates from a study of patients and donors after allogeneic stem cell transplantation. Each CDR3 protein is one row after TCRdb ran MiXCR on the RT-PCR reads. The sample carries about 960,000 distinct CDR3 sequences, roughly 18% recorded once. The CDR3 covers 17 residues. The V gene's germline CDR1 is MNHEY and CDR2 SVGEGT. V was pared by 5 bases and J by 4 bases, with 21 bases between. The sample consisted of blood, either unsorted or a sorted T cell fraction (not recorded which). The TCR was taken from a human donor who was either an allogeneic HSCT recipient or a stem cell or donor lymphocyte infusion donor (not recorded which). It is not recorded whose cells these are; they may come from a transplant donor. This rearrangement joins TRBV6-2 or TRBV6-3 to TRBJ1-5, with D possibly TRBD1 on 5 matching bases. CDR3 nucleotides: TGTGCCAGCAGTGACCCCGGGACGCAGAAAAAGAATCAGCCCCAGCATTTT. Encoded protein: CASSDPGTQKKNQPQHF.